These 10 T cell receptor beta chains originate from one sample sequenced in a study of T-cell memory formation after mild COVID-19. TCRdb re-analysed the 5' RACE reads in MiXCR, keeping a single row per CDR3 protein. This sample carries just over 150,000 distinct CDR3 sequences, less than 40% of them seen once, and the ten largest clones take about 12%. The sequencing input was PBMCs or a T cell subset sorted from them (not recorded which). The receptors originated from an adult woman who had mild COVID-19 (a few samples of this study predate the infection). Cell type and time point are not known.

The rearrangement links TRBV20-1 to TRBJ2-1, with 10 positions matching TRBD2. The CDR3 sequence is 17 residues long. The J segment lost 6 bases and the V segment lost 3 bases, leaving 14 bases of the junction unmatched. Germline values: CDR1 DFQATT, CDR2 SNEGSKA (reference sequence). For the CDR3, the DNA is TGCAGTGCTAGCCCCTATAAGGTTAGCGGGGGGTTCAATGAGCAGTTCTTC. It specifies CSASPYKVSGGFNEQFF.

This clonotype was seen a few times. The chain combines TRBV15 with TRBJ2-2; 9 nucleotides line up with TRBD1. Germline-derived CDR1 and CDR2 are LNHNV and YYDKDF (reference sequence). The CDR3 has 17 amino acids. V shed 3 bases and J 3 bases; nucleotides not matched to a gene: 8. For the CDR3, the DNA is TGTGCCACCAGCAGGCTTACCGGGACAGGGTACACCGGGGAGCTGTTTTTT. It is translated as CATSRLTGTGYTGELFF. Full variable domain (outside the CDR3, taken from reference TRBV15 and TRBJ2-2): DAMVIQNPRYQVTQFGKPVTLSCSQTLNHNVMYWYQQKSSQAPKLLFHYYDKDFNNEADTPDNFQSRRPNTSFCFLDIRSPGLGDTAMYLCATSRLTGTGYTGELFFGEGSRLTVL.

The chain joins TRBV29-1 to TRBJ2-1; TRBD1 agrees at 7 bases. Trimming cost V 7 bases and J 4 bases; bases outside gene matches: 10. The germline gives CDR1 SQVTM, CDR2 ANQGSEA. The CDR3 is 14 amino acids. CDR3 DNA sequence: TGCAGCGCTTACCCCGGGACAGCTTACAATGAGCAGTTCTTC. Residues: CSAYPGTAYNEQFF.

This clonotype came up once. V gene TRBV19 combines with J gene TRBJ1-1, with unresolved D. The CDR3 spans 14 residues. With 1 base removed from V and 0 bases from J, the gap between germline ends came to 6 bases. Germline values: CDR1 LNHDA, CDR2 SQIVND (reference sequence). The CDR3 reads CASSIVTVNTEAFF. DNA of the CDR3: TGTGCCAGTAGTATAGTAACCGTGAACACTGAAGCTTTCTTT.

V gene TRBV7-9 combines with J gene TRBJ2-5, with D possibly TRBD2 on 6 matching bases. V lost 5 bases and J 0 bases, leaving 16 bases between the germline ends. Germline loops: CDR1 SEHNR, CDR2 FQNEAQ (reference sequence). This CDR3 has 16 residues. The CDR3 coding sequence is TGTGCCAGCAGCCTTAGCGGTACCCGGTACCAAGAGACCCAGTACTTC. Amino acid sequence: CASSLSGTRYQETQYF.

The V gene is TRBV7-2, the J gene TRBJ2-3; weak D call: TRBD2 (5 bases). Germline lookup yields CDR1 SGHTA and CDR2 FQGNSA. The CDR3 totals 15 residues. V lost 4 bases, J lost 2 bases, and 13 bases lay in between. The CDR3 nucleotides are TGTGCCAGCAGCTATCTCCCCGGGATCACAGATACGCAGTATTTT. Protein product: CASSYLPGITDTQYF.

This clonotype was observed a handful of times. This chain connects TRBV20-1 to TRBJ2-7, with no clear D. CDR3 length: 13 amino acids. Looked up from germline, CDR1 is DFQATT and CDR2 is SNEGSKA (reference sequence). The V and J ends lost 6 bases and 3 bases respectively, with 15 bases between them. CDR3 amino acids: CSAPSGLDYEQYF. The DNA for the CDR3 is TGCAGTGCCCCCTCCGGCCTTGACTACGAGCAGTACTTC.

The sample holds a few counts of this clonotype. This chain joins TRBV10-3 and TRBJ2-5; 8 positions match TRBD2. J lost 2 bases, V lost 11 bases, and 7 bases had no gene match. CDR1 and CDR2 from the germline V gene are ENHRY and SYGVKD. The CDR3 loop spans 13 amino acids. The CDR3 reads CASRAGGQETQYF. CDR3 DNA: TGTGCCTCCCGGGCGGGGGGTCAAGAGACCCAGTACTTC.

This clonotype has only a few counts. CDR3 in DNA: TGTGCCAGCAGTCTGATGACGACGGCCTATGGCTACACCTTC. Its protein is CASSLMTTAYGYTF. J is TRBJ1-2 and V is TRBV25-1; D is ambiguous. Per the germline V gene, CDR1 is MGHDK and CDR2 is SYGVNS. The CDR3 covers 14 residues. Trimming pared 5 bases from V and 4 bases from J, leaving 14 bases between.

This rearrangement joins TRBV11-2 to TRBJ2-7, with a tentative D call TRBD1 (5 bases). CDR3 size: 17 residues. The V and J ends lost 1 base and 0 bases respectively, with 16 bases between them. From germline, CDR1 is SGHAT and CDR2 FQNNGV. CDR3 protein: CASSLGLSGHSSYEQYF. CDR3 in DNA: TGTGCCAGCAGCTTAGGATTATCCGGACACAGCTCCTACGAGCAGTACTTC.